This TCR beta chain derives from a study of OX40 agonist ivuxolimab in advanced cancers. V lost 5 bases, J lost 0 bases, and 8 bases stayed unmatched. From germline, CDR1 is SGHDT and CDR2 YYEEEE. The CDR3 sequence is 15 residues long. Repertoires were generated with immunoSEQ multiplex PCR, while TCRdb's copy carries only in-frame clones and drops some. The profile covers about 85,000 clones, with 65% to 90% appearing a single time and just under 2% taken by the ten largest. This clone was detected only a few times. The chain is built from TRBV5-6 and TRBJ2-7, with TRBD2 identical over 7 bases. This clonotype was sampled from an adult with an advanced solid tumor such as melanoma, head and neck, liver or kidney cancer. The source material was CD4+ or CD8+ T cells sorted from blood, sampled in a trial of the OX40 agonist ivuxolimab. The DNA of the CDR3 is TGTGCCAGCAGAGCACGGGGGGAGGGCTCCTACGAGCAGTACTTC. Amino acid sequence: CASRARGEGSYEQYF.